Each of the 12 T cell receptor beta chains below was sequenced from the same sample in a study of cytomegalovirus exposure and HLA in healthy donors. PCR amplification relied on 60 Vbeta primers (plus 13 Jbeta primers). TCRdb's copy holds only in-frame clones and misses some; the assay was immunoSEQ multiplex PCR. Here the sample spans 80,000 to 90,000 clones, approximately 79% being singletons. Sequencing was carried out using PBMCs. These receptors were taken from a man aged 30-40 years in good health and CMV-seronegative.

The chain recombines TRBV10-3 with TRBJ2-2; D possibly corresponds to TRBD1 (7 bases). Germline V gives CDR1 ENHRY, CDR2 SYGVKD. CDR3 length: 13 residues. V lost 11 bases and J 0 bases, leaving 10 bases between the germline ends. The CDR3 here is CAGGTANTGELFF. In DNA form, the CDR3 reads TGTGCCGGGGGGACAGCGAACACCGGGGAGCTGTTTTTT.

This chain joins TRBV7-9 and TRBJ2-2; no reliable D call. Germline V gene lookup returns CDR1 SEHNR and CDR2 FQNEAQ (reference sequence). This CDR3 spans 16 amino acids. The V gene lost 0 bases and the J gene lost 4 bases, with 12 bases spanning the gap. The CDR3 is CASSLARSSLTGELFF. CDR3 DNA: TGTGCCAGCAGCTTAGCGCGGTCCTCCCTCACCGGGGAGCTGTTTTTT.

The V and J genes are TRBV5-5 and TRBJ2-3; 9 nucleotides line up with TRBD1. Trimming at V came to 5 bases and at J to 7 bases, leaving 11 bases not matched to a gene. The germline gives CDR1 SGHKS, CDR2 YYEKEE (reference sequence). The CDR3 contains 15 residues. Written as DNA, the CDR3 is TGTGCCAGCAGTTGGGTCGGGACAGGGCGGTATACGCAGTATTTT. Translated, it gives CASSWVGTGRYTQYF.

V usage is TRBV5-1 and J usage is TRBJ2-3, with 8 bases fitting TRBD2. V shed 0 bases, J shed 3 bases, and the junction held 3 bases outside the gene matches. This CDR3 contains 15 residues. The germline V gene encodes CDR1 SGHRS and CDR2 YFSETQ. In DNA, the CDR3 is TGCGCCAGCAGCTTGGTAGCGGGGATTACAGATACGCAGTATTTT. It yields the protein CASSLVAGITDTQYF.

This clone is a singleton in its sample. V usage is TRBV27 and J usage is TRBJ1-5; D is perhaps TRBD1 (5 bases). Trimming took 1 base from V and 5 from J, leaving 9 bases between them. From germline, CDR1 is MNHEY and CDR2 SMNVEV (reference sequence). CDR3 length: 14 residues. Here the CDR3 DNA reads TGTGCCAGCAGTTTATGGGGGGGGGATCAGCCCCAGCATTTT. The encoded protein is CASSLWGGDQPQHF.

This clone appeared a few times. The chain uses TRBV5-1 and TRBJ2-3, with D possibly TRBD1 on 5 matching bases. Trimming pared 3 bases from V and 4 bases from J, leaving 18 bases between. From germline, CDR1 is SGHRS and CDR2 YFSETQ. The CDR3 has 16 residues. The CDR3 loop reads CASSSLGDFGADTQYF. CDR3 bases: TGCGCCAGCAGCTCCCTAGGGGATTTCGGCGCAGATACGCAGTATTTT.

The chain links TRBV30 to TRBJ2-5; the D gene is possibly TRBD1 (5 bases). CDR3 length equals 15 residues. Trimming shortened V by 1 base and J by 2 bases, and 14 bases separated the two germline ends. Germline V gene lookup returns CDR1 GTSNPN and CDR2 SVGIG (reference sequence). This CDR3 is CAWSGAGPLQETQYF. CDR3 nucleotides: TGTGCCTGGAGTGGAGCAGGGCCCCTTCAAGAGACCCAGTACTTC.

Here the CDR3 DNA reads TGTGCCAGTAGTATAGGGCAGGGGCGTGGGGCCCCTGAAGCTTTCTTT. Amino acid sequence: CASSIGQGRGAPEAFF. The rearrangement links TRBV19 to TRBJ1-1, with a possible D match to TRBD1 (6 bases). Germline lookup yields CDR1 LNHDA and CDR2 SQIVND (reference sequence). V shed 1 base and J shed 6 bases, with 18 bases lying between them. The CDR3 sequence is 16 residues long.

V usage is TRBV6-1 and J usage is TRBJ1-5; D is possibly TRBD1 (6 bases). The V and J ends lost 3 bases and 9 bases respectively, with 12 bases between them. The CDR3 extends over 13 amino acids. Germline CDR1 is MNHNS and CDR2 is SASEGT. This CDR3 is CASSDRTDVPQHF. CDR3 bases: TGTGCCAGCAGTGACCGGACAGACGTGCCCCAGCATTTT.

The J gene is TRBJ1-2, the V gene TRBV19; D uncertain. Looked up from germline, CDR1 is LNHDA and CDR2 is SQIVND (reference sequence). V was cut by 10 bases and J by 2 bases, with 17 bases left in between. This CDR3 spans 14 amino acids. CDR3 nucleotide sequence: TGTGCCACCAAGTATGGTAGAGGGAACTATGGCTACACCTTC. It yields the protein CATKYGRGNYGYTF.

The chain recombines TRBV6-6 with TRBJ1-5, with 8 positions matching TRBD1. Unmatched junction bases numbered 7, after V lost 6 bases and J lost 6 bases. This CDR3 has 14 residues. The germline CDR1 and CDR2 sequences are MNHNY and SVGAGI (reference sequence). CDR3 region: CASSPQGGTQPQHF. The DNA for the CDR3 is TGTGCCAGCAGCCCACAGGGGGGTACTCAGCCCCAGCATTTT.

V is TRBV6-1 and J is TRBJ2-1; D gene ambiguous. V was cut by 6 bases and J by 6 bases, with 18 bases left in between. Germline V gives CDR1 MNHNS, CDR2 SASEGT. The CDR3 covers 15 residues. The CDR3 loop is CASSPQHITTNEQFF. CDR3 DNA: TGTGCCAGCAGCCCACAGCACATAACGACCAATGAGCAGTTCTTC.